The sequence of this T cell receptor beta chain was determined in a study of blood T cell repertoires in COVID-19. Overall study context: Samples of COVID-19 (acute and convalescent) were obtained from the United States, Italy and Spain. T cells, B-cell-depleted T cells, or PBMCs provided the cDNA or gDNA that served as material.

Original analysis: Amplified reference gene primers provided the basis for estimating nucleated cell counts. Some clones are missing from TCRdb's copy, which holds only in-frame ones; the method was immunoSEQ multiplex PCR. V, J and clone size derive from that table, while D and trimming were established from the DNA sequence. The sample lists about 36,000 clones, around nine tenths seen once, with 2% to 2.5% in the top ten. The CDR3 is 16 amino acids. Per germline, CDR1 SGHVS and CDR2 FQNEAQ. J gave up 3 bases and V 5 bases, and 9 bases lay outside the gene matches. The clonotype was recovered from a human donor in a cohort sampled during active COVID-19. Sequenced sample: peripheral blood. The V and J genes are TRBV7-8 and TRBJ2-3; 9 bases are shared with TRBD1. Written as DNA, the CDR3 is TGTGCCAGCAGCCCCCGGACAGGGGTCCGGACAGATACGCAGTATTTT. It encodes CASSPRTGVRTDTQYF.